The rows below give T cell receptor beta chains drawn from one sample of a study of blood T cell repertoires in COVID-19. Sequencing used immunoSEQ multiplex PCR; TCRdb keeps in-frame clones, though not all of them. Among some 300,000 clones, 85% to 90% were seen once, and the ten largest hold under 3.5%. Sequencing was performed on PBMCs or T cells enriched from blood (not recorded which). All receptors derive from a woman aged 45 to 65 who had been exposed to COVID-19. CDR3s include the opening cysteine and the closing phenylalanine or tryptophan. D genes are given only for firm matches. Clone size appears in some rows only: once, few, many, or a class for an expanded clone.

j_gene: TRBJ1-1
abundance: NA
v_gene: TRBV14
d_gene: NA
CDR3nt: TGTGCCAGCCAGTCAATCGACAGTATCTTTACTGAAGCTTTCTTT
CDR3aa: CASQSIDSIFTEAFF

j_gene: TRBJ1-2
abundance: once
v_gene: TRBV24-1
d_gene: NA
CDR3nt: TGTGCCACCTCTATTGGTTCTTATGGCTACACCTTC
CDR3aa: CATSIGSYGYTF

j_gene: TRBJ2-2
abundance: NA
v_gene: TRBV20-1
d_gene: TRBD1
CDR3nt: TGCAGTGCTAGTCTTTTTCGCTCCCCGGACAGGGTGAACACCGGGGAGCTGTTTTTT
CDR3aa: CSASLFRSPDRVNTGELFF

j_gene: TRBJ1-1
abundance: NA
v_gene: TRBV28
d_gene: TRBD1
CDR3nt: TGTGCCAGCAGGGGTCTGACAGGGGTTGACACTGAAGCTTTCTTT
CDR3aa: CASRGLTGVDTEAFF

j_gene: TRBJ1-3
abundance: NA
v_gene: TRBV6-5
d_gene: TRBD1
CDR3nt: TGTGCCAGCAAGCGCTCAGGGGGCCCTGGAAACACCATATATTTT
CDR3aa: CASKRSGGPGNTIYF

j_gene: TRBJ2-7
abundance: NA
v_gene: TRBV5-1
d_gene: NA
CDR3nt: TGCGCCAGCAGCTTGATTCCTGGGAGACACGAGCAGTACTTC
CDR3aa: CASSLIPGRHEQYF

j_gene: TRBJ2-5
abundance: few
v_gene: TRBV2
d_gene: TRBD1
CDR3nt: TGTGCCACCAGGGACAGGGAGACCCAGTACTTC
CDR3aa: CATRDRETQYF

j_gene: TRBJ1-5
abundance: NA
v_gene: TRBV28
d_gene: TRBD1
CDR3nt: TGTGCCAGCAGTTTGCCGACAGGGAACAATCAGCCCCAGCATTTT
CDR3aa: CASSLPTGNNQPQHF

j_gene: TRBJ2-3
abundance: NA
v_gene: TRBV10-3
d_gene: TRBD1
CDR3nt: TGTGCCATCAGATCGGACAGGGGGCGCCAAGATACGCAGTATTTT
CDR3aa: CAIRSDRGRQDTQYF

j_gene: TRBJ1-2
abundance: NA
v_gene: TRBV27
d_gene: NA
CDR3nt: TGTGCCAGCAGCAGAGGGGGATCCTATGGCTACACCTTC
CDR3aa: CASSRGGSYGYTF

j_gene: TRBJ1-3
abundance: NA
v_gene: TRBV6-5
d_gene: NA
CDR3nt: TGTGCCAGCAGCCCACAGGGTTTGGGGGGAAACACCATATATTTT
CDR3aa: CASSPQGLGGNTIYF

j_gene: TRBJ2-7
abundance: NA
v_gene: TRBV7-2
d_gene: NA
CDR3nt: TGTGCCAGCAGCTTAGGACAGGCGGAACTTTACGAGCAGTACTTC
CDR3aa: CASSLGQAELYEQYF

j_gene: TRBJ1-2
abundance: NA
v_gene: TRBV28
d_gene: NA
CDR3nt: TGTGCCAGCAGTTTCGCGGCTAACTATGGCTACACCTTC
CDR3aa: CASSFAANYGYTF

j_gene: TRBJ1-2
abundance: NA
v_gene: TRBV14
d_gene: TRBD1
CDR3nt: TGTGCCAGCAGCCAAGATTGGCAGGGGGGCGGCTACACCTTC
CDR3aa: CASSQDWQGGGYTF

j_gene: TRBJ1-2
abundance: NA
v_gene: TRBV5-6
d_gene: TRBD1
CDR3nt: TGTGCCAGCAGCCCGGGACAGGGGAGCTACTATGGCTACACCTTC
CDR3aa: CASSPGQGSYYGYTF

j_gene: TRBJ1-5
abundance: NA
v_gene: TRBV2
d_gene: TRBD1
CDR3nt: TGTGCCAGCAGACCGGGACAGCCATATAGCAATCAGCCCCAGCATTTT
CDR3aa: CASRPGQPYSNQPQHF

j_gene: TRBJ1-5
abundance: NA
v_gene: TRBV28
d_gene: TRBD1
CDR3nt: TGTGCCAGCAGTTTACCAGGGGGCGCGAGCAATCAGCCCCAGCATTTT
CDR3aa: CASSLPGGASNQPQHF

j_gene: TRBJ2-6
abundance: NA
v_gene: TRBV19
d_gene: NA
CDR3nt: TGTGCCAGTAGGGCGACAGGGGCCAACGTCCTGACTTTC
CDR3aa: CASRATGANVLTF

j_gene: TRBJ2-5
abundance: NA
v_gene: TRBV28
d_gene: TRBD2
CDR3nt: TGTGCCAGCAGTATCAGGACTAGCGGGGGAGAGACCCAGTACTTC
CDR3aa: CASSIRTSGGETQYF

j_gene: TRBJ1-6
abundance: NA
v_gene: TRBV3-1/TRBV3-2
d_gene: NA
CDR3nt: TGTGCCAGCAGCCAAATGACAGGACGCAATTCACCCCTCCACTTT
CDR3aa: CASSQMTGRNSPLHF

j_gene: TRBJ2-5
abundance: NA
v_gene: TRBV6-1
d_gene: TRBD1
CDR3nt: TGTGCCAGCAGTGAAATTCTTGGACAGGGTCTTATCTCGGAGACCCAGTACTTC
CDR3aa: CASSEILGQGLISETQYF

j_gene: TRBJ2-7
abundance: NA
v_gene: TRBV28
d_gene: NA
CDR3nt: TGTGCCAGCAGAACGGGACACCGCGAGCAGTACTTC
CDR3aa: CASRTGHREQYF

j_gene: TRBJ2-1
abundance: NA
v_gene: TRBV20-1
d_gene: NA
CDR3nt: TGCAGTGCTAGTGGGGAGTGGATCAATGAGCAGTTCTTC
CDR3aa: CSASGEWINEQFF

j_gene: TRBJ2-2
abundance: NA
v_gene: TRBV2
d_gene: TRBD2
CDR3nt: TGTGCCAGCAGTGCTAGCGGGGGGGCGGGCACCGGGGAGCTGTTTTTT
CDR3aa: CASSASGGAGTGELFF

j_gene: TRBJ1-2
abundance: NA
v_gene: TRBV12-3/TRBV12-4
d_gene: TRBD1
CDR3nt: TGTGCCAGCAGGGGCCGGGACAGGGTAACATACACCTTC
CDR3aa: CASRGRDRVTYTF

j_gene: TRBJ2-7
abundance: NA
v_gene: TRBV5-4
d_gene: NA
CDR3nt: TGTGCCAGCAGCTTGGTGGGCCCAGGGACCTACGAGCAGTACTTC
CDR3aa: CASSLVGPGTYEQYF

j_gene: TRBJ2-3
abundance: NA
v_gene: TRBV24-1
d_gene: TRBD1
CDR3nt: TGTGCCACCAGTGTCACCGGGACAGGGGTTCCAGATACGCAGTATTTT
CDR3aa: CATSVTGTGVPDTQYF

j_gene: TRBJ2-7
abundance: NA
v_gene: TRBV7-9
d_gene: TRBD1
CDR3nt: TGTGCCAGCAGCCTCAGGGACAGGGGTATCCACGAGCAGTACTTC
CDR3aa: CASSLRDRGIHEQYF

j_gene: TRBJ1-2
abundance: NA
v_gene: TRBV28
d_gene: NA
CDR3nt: TGTGCCAGCAGTTTATGGACAGGAGGAAATGGCTACACCTTC
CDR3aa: CASSLWTGGNGYTF

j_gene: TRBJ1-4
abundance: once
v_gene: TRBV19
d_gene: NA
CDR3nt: TGTGCCAGTAGTATGCCAAGGCGGAACGTTAATGAAAAACTGTTTTTT
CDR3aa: CASSMPRRNVNEKLFF

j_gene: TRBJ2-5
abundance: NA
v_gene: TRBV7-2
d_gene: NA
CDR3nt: TGTGCCAGCAGCCCACAAGAGACCCAGTACTTC
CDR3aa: CASSPQETQYF

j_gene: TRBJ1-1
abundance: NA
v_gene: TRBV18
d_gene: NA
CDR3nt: TGTGCCAGCTCACCGCGACAGCTTCAGAACACTGAAGCTTTCTTT
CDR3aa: CASSPRQLQNTEAFF

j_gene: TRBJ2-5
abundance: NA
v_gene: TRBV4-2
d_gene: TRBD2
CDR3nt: TGTGCCAGCAGCCAAGCTCTAGCGGCTCAAGAGACCCAGTACTTC
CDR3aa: CASSQALAAQETQYF

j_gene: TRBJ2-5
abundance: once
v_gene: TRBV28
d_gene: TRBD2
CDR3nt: TGTGCCAGCAGCCCCCCCGGGGGGGAAGAGACCCAGTACTTC
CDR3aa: CASSPPGGEETQYF

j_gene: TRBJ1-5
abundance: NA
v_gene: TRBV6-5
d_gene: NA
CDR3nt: TGTGCCAGCAGAAAAGGACAGTATAGCAATCAGCCCCAGCATTTT
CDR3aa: CASRKGQYSNQPQHF

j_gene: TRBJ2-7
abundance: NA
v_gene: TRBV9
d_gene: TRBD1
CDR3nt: TGTGCCAGCTCCCAAGGGACAGGGGCCTACGAGCAGTACTTC
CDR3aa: CASSQGTGAYEQYF

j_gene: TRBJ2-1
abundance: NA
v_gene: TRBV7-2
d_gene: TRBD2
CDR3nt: TGTGCCAGCAGCTTGGCGGGGGGGCCAAACAATGAGCAGTTCTTC
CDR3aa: CASSLAGGPNNEQFF

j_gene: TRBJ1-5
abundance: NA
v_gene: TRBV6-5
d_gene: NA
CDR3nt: TGTGCCAGCTGCGGTAGCAATCAGCCCCAGCATTTT
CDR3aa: CASCGSNQPQHF

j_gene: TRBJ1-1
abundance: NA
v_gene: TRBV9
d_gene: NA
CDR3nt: TGTGCCAGCAGCGTCGGGTTAACTGAAGCTTTCTTT
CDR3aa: CASSVGLTEAFF

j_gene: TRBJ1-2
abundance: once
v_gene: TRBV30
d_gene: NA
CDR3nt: TGTGCCTGGAGTGTACTGGGCCCTATAAAGAACTATGGCTACACCTTC
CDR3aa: CAWSVLGPIKNYGYTF

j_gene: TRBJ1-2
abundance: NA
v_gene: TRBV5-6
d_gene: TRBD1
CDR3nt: TGTGCCAGCAGCTTGGACAGGGGGGGCGGCTACACCTTC
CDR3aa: CASSLDRGGGYTF

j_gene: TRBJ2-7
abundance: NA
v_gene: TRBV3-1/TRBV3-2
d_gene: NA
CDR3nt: TGTGCCAGCAGCCAACCCGTCGGCCCGGGGGTTCACGAGCAGTACTTC
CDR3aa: CASSQPVGPGVHEQYF

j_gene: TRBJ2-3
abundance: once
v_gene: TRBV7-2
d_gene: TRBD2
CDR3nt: TGTGCCAGCAGCAAAACTAGCGGGGGGTCCACAGATACGCAGTATTTT
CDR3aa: CASSKTSGGSTDTQYF

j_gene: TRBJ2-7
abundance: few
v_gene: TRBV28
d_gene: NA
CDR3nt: TGTGCCAGCAGTTTTCACATCCAGACCTACGAGCAGTACTTC
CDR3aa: CASSFHIQTYEQYF

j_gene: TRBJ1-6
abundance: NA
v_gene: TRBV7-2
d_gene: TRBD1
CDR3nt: TGTGCCAGCAGCCCCGGGACAGGGCGATCACCCCTCCACTTT
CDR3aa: CASSPGTGRSPLHF

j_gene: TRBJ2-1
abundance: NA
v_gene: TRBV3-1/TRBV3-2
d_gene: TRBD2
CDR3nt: TGTGCCGCGAGCGGGGGATCCTACAATGAGCAGTTCTTC
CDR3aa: CAASGGSYNEQFF

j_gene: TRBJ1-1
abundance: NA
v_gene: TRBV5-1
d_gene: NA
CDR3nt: TGCGCCAGCAGCTTTAACGACGGAGGGGACACTGAAGCTTTCTTT
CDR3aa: CASSFNDGGDTEAFF

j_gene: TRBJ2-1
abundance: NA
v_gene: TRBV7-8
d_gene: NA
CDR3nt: TGTGCCAGCAGCCGAGACGTGCGCCCTGCGGGCGATGAGCAGTTCTTC
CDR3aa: CASSRDVRPAGDEQFF

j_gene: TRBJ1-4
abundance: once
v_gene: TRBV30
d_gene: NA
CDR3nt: TGTGCCTGGAGCAGGACAACTAATGAAAAACTGTTTTTT
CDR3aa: CAWSRTTNEKLFF

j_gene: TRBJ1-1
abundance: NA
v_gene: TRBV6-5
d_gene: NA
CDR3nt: TGTGCCAGCAGGGGGGGTCCGACTGGGAACACTGAAGCTTTCTTT
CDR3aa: CASRGGPTGNTEAFF

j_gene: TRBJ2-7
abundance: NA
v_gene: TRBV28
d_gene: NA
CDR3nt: TGTGCCAGCAGTACCCGAGGCGAGCAGTACTTC
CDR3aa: CASSTRGEQYF